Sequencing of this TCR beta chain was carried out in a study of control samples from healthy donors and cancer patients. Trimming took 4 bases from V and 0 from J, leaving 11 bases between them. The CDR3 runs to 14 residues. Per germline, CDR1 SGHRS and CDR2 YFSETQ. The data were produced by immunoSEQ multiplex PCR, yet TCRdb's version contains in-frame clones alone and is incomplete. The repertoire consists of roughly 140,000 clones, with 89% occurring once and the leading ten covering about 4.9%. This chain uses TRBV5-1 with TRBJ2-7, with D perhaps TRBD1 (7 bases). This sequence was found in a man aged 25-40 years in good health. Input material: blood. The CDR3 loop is CASSPGDSSYEQYF. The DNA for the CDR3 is TGCGCCAGCAGCCCGGGGGACAGCTCCTACGAGCAGTACTTC.